This TCR beta chain is drawn from a study of T-cell memory formation after mild COVID-19. CDR1 and CDR2 from the germline V gene are SGDLS and YYNGEE. Trimming at V came to 3 bases and at J to 3 bases, leaving 2 bases not matched to a gene. The CDR3 totals 14 residues. Points from the study as a whole: Later expanders leaned toward CD4+, whereas clones contracting from day 15 to 85 were balanced CD4/CD8.

TCRdb independently ran MiXCR on the 5' RACE reads; one entry per CDR3 protein. The table has under 700,000 distinct CDR3 sequences, just over 20% seen once. This clonotype was observed a handful of times. Its antigen is still unknown. This sequence was found in an adult woman who had mild COVID-19 (a few samples of this study predate the infection). Cell type and time point are not known. The chain has TRBV9 and TRBJ2-7; 11 bases match TRBD2. Sequenced: PBMCs or a T cell subset sorted from them (not recorded which). DNA of the CDR3: TGTGCCAGCAGCGCCACTAGCGGGAGCTACGAGCAGTACTTC. Translating it yields CASSATSGSYEQYF.